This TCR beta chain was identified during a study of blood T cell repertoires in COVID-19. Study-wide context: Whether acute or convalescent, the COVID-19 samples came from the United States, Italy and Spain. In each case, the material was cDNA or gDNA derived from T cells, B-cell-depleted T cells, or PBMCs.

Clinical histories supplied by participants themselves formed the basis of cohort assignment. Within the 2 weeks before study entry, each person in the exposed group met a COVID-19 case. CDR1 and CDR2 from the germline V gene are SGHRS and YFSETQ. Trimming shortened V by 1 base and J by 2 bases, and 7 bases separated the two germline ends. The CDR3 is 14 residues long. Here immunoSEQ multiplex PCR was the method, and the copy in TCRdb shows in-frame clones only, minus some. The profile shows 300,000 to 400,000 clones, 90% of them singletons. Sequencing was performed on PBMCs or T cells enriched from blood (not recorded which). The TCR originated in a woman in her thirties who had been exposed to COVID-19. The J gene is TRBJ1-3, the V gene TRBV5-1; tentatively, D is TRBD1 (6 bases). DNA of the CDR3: TGCGCCAGCAGCTTGTGGGGGCCTGGAAACACCATATATTTT. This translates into CASSLWGPGNTIYF.